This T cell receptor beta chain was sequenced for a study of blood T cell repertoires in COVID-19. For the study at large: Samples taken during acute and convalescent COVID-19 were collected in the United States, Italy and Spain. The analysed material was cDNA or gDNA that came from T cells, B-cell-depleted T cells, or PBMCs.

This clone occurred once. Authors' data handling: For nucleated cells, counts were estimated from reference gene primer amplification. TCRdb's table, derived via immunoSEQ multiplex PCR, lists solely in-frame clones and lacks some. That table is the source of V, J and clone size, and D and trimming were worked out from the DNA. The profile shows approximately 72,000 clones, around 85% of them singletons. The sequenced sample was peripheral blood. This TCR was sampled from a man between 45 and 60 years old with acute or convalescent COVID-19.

CDR3 residues: CASSLFEATEAFF. CDR3 in DNA: TGCGCCAGCAGCTTATTTGAGGCTACTGAAGCTTTCTTT. This chain joins TRBV5-1 and TRBJ1-1; no firm D call. Trimming stripped 2 bases from V and 5 bases from J, with 10 bases between. This CDR3 is 13 amino acids long. Germline V gives CDR1 SGHRS, CDR2 YFSETQ. Supplemented by reference TRBV5-1 and TRBJ1-1, the full variable domain reads KAGVTQTPRYLIKTRGQQVTLSCSPISGHRSVSWYQQTPGQGLQFLFEYFSETQRNKGNFPGRFSGRQFSNSRSEMNVSTLELGDSALYLCASSLFEATEAFFGQGTRLTVV.